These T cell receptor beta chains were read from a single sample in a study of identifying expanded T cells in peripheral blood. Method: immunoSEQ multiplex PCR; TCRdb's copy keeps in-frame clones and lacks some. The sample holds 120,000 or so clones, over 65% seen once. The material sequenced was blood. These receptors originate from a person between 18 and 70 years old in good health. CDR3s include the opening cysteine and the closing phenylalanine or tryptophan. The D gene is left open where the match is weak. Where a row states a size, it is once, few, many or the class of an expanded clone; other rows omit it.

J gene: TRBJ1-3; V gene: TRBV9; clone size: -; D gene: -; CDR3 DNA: TGTGCCAGCAGCGCCGGGGGCGGGGGCTCTGGAAACACCATATATTTT; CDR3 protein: CASSAGGGGSGNTIYF
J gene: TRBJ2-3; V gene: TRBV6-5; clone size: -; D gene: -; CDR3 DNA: TGTGCCAGCGGAATCCCGGGGGCAGATACGCAGTATTTT; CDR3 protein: CASGIPGADTQYF
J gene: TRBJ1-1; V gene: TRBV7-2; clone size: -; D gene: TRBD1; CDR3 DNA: TGTGCCAGCAGCGCGCGGGACAGAAGTAACACTGAAGCTTTCTTT; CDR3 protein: CASSARDRSNTEAFF
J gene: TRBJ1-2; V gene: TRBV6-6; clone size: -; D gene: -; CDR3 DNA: TGTGCCAGCAGTTACTATTATGGCTACACCTTC; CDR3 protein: CASSYYYGYTF
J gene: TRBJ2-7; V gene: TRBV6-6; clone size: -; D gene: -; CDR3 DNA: TGTGCCAGCAGCCCGGACAGCTCCTTCTACGAGCAGTACTTC; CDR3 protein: CASSPDSSFYEQYF
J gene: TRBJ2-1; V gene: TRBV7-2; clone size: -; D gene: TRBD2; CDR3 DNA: TGTGCCAGCAGCTTGGGGACTAGCGGAAACAATGAGCAGTTCTTC; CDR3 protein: CASSLGTSGNNEQFF
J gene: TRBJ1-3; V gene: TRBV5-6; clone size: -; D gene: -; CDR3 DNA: TGTGCCAGCAGCTTGGTGTCTCCTTCTGGAAACACCATATATTTT; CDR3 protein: CASSLVSPSGNTIYF
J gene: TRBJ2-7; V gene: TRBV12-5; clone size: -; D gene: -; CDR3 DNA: TGTGCTAGTGGTTTCTCAGCGGACGAGAACGATTCCCCATTCACTTACGAGCAGTACTTC; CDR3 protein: CASGFSADENDSPFTYEQYF
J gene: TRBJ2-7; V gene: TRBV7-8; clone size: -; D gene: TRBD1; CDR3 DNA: TGTGCCAGCAGCTCTAAAACCGGGACAGCCTACGAGCAGTACTTC; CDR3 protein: CASSSKTGTAYEQYF
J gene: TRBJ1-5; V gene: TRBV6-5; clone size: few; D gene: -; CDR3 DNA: TGTGCCAGCAGTTCCGTGAATCAGCCCCAGCATTTT; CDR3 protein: CASSSVNQPQHF
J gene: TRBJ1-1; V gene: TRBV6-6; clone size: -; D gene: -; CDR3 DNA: TGTGCCAGCAACCGACAGGTGAACACTGAAGCTTTCTTT; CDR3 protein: CASNRQVNTEAFF
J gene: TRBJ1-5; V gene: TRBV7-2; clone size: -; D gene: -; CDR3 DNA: TGTGCCAGCAGCGTAGGTGGGGGTTTCAATCAGCCCCAGCATTTT; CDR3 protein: CASSVGGGFNQPQHF
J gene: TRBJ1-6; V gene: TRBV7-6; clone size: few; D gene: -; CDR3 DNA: TGTGCCAGCAGATACAACAGGGATTCACCCCTCCACTTT; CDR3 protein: CASRYNRDSPLHF
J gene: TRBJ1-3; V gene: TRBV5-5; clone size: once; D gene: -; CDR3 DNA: TGTGCCAGCAGCGCCTTGAACTCTGGAAACACCATATATTTT; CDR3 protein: CASSALNSGNTIYF
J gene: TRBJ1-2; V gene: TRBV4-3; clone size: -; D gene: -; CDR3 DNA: TGCGCCAGCAGCCAGGACTTGACAGCTAGCTATGGCTACACCTTC; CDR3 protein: CASSQDLTASYGYTF
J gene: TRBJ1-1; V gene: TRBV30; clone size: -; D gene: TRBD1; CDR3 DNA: TGTGCCTGGACCCACAGGGGCATGAACACTGAAGCTTTCTTT; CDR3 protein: CAWTHRGMNTEAFF
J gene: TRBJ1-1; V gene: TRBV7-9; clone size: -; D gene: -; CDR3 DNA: TGTGCCAGCAGCTTAAGGGACCTGAACACTGAAGCTTTCTTT; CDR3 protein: CASSLRDLNTEAFF
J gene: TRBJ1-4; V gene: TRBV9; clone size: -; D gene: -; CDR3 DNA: TGTGCCAGCAGCGCGACCCCTTCCGCAACTAATGAAAAACTGTTTTTT; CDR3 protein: CASSATPSATNEKLFF
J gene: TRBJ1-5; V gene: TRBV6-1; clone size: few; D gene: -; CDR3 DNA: TGTGCCAGCAGACACTACCTGGGAGATCAGCCCCAGCATTTT; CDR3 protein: CASRHYLGDQPQHF
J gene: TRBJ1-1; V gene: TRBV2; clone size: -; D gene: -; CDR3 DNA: TGTGCCAGCACGGCCGGGAGTCCAGGGGACACTGAAGCTTTCTTT; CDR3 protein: CASTAGSPGDTEAFF
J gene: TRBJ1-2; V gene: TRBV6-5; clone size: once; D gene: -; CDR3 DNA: TGTGCCAGTGGATACCAGTTGTCCTATGGCTACACCTTC; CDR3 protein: CASGYQLSYGYTF
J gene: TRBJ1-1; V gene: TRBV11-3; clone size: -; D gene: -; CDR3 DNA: TGTGCCAGCAGCTTAGGACGCGGTATGGGGTACACTGAAGCTTTCTTT; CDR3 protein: CASSLGRGMGYTEAFF
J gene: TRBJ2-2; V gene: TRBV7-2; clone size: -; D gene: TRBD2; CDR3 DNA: TGTGCCAGCAGCTTAAATCAAGCGGGGGCACTGGACACCGGGGAGCTGTTTTTT; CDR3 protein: CASSLNQAGALDTGELFF
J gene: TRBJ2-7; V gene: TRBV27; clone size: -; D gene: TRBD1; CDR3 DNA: TGTGCCAGCAGTTTATCCAGGGGGAGGACAGGGGTCAACGAGCAGTACTTC; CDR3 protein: CASSLSRGRTGVNEQYF
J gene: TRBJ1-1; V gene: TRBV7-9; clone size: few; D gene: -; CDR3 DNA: TGTGCCAGCAGCGCACCGATGAACACTGAAGCTTTCTTT; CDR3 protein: CASSAPMNTEAFF
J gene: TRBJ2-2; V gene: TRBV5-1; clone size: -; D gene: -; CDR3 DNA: TGCGCCAGCAGCTTGTGGGGGGTTACCGGGGAGCTGTTTTTT; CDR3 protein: CASSLWGVTGELFF
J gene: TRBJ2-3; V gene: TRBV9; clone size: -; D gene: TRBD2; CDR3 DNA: TGTGCCAGCAGCGTAGGGACTAGCGGGGATGGAACAGATACGCAGTATTTT; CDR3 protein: CASSVGTSGDGTDTQYF
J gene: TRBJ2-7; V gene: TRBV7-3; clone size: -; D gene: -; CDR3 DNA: TGTGCCAGCAGCTCCCTCGCGGGGGCTCCCTCCTACGAGCAGTACTTC; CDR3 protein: CASSSLAGAPSYEQYF
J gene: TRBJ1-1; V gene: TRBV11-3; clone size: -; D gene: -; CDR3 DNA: TGTGCCAGCAGCTTTGGGACAGAAGCTTTCTTT; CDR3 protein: CASSFGTEAFF
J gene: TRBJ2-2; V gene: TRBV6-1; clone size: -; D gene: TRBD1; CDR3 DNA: TGTGCCAGCAGGAGGGACAGAATTAACACCGGGGAGCTGTTTTTT; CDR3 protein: CASRRDRINTGELFF
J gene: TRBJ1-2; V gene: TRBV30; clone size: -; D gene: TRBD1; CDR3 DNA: TGTGCCAGATATGGACAGGGATCCTATGGCTACACCTTC; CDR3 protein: CARYGQGSYGYTF
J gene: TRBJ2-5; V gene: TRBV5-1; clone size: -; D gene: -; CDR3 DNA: TGCGCCAGCAGCTTTTCTAGGGTTGGTAGCGAGACCCAGTACTTC; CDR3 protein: CASSFSRVGSETQYF
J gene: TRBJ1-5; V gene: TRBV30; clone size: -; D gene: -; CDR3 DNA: TGTGCCTGGAGTGGGTGGCAGGGGAATCAGCCCCAGCATTTT; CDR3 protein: CAWSGWQGNQPQHF
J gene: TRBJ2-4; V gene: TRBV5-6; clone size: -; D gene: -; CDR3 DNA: TGTGCCAGCAGCTTGGAGGGTCATGGGGCGGCCAAAAACATTCAGTACTTC; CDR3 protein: CASSLEGHGAAKNIQYF
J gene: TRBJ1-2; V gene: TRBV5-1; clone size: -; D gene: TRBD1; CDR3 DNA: TGCGCCAGCAGTCAGAGGACAGGGGGCAACTATGGCTACACCTTC; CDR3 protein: CASSQRTGGNYGYTF
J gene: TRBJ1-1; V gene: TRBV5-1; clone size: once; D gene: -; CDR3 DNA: TGCGCCAGCAGCTTGGCCTCCCCAGGTTATACTGAAGCTTTCTTT; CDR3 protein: CASSLASPGYTEAFF
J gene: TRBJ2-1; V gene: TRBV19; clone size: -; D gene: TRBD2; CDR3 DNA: TGTGCCAGTAGTCCCGAGCGGGGGGAAGCCCCCAATGAGCAGTTCTTC; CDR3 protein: CASSPERGEAPNEQFF
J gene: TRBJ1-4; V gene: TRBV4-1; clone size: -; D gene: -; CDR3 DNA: TGCGCCAGCAGCCTCAGGAGGGATGAAAAACTGTTTTTT; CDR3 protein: CASSLRRDEKLFF
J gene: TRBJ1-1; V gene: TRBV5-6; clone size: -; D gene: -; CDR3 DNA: TGTGCCAGCAGCTTGGAATCAAATGCCAGGCCGAGCGGGTTT; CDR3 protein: CASSLESNARPSGF
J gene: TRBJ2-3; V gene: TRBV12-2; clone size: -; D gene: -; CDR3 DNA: TGTGCAAGTCGCTTAGTGGGCTCGGGCCACACAGATACGCAGTATTTT; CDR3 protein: CASRLVGSGHTDTQYF
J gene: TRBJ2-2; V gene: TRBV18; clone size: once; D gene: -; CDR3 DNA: TGTGCCAGCTCACCGGCAGGGGAAGGCACCGGGGAGCTGTTTTTT; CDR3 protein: CASSPAGEGTGELFF
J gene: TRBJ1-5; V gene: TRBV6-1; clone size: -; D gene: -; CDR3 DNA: TGTGCCAGCAGTGAAGGGTGGCATCAGCCCCAGCATTTT; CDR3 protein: CASSEGWHQPQHF